This TCR beta chain was sequenced for a study of cytomegalovirus exposure and HLA in healthy donors. Overall study: A subsequent analysis reported that the approximately 120 validation repertoires were produced on the same platform that had also been used for the approximately 710 first-cohort repertoires. Study-level results: Researchers catalogued some 160 TCR beta chains as cytomegalovirus-associated.

Sequenced by immunoSEQ multiplex PCR; TCRdb stores in-frame clones only, minus some. The table has hundreds of thousands of clones, 75% to 90% seen once; the top ten hold roughly 0.75%. Germline V gene data show CDR1 as MNHEY and CDR2 as SVGAGI. The CDR3 has 15 residues. V shed 6 bases and J shed 1 base, with 15 bases lying between them. The donors belonged to the roughly 130-subject validation cohort, separate from the approximately 700-subject first cohort. This clone occurred once. Its specificity is unknown. Sample: PBMCs. This clonotype originated in a woman aged 18-29 years in good health and CMV-seronegative. The rearrangement uses TRBV6-5 and TRBJ1-1, with a tentative D call TRBD1 (5 bases). CDR3 sequence (DNA): TGTGCCAGCAGATCCGACAGACACCCGAACACTGAAGCTTTCTTT. This translates into CASRSDRHPNTEAFF.